Listed below are T cell receptor beta chains from one sample, sequenced in a study of beta chain features in type 1 diabetes. The data were produced by immunoSEQ multiplex PCR, yet TCRdb's version contains in-frame clones alone and is incomplete. The sample shows around 400,000 clones, around 16% of them seen only once. The source material was naive CD4+ T cells from blood. The receptors stem from a woman younger than 30 in good health. Both conserved end residues are part of each CDR3. The D gene is left open where the match is weak. Clone size, where shown, is once, few, many, or a class for clones that have expanded.

few	TRBD2	TRBJ2-7	TRBV5-1	TGCGCCAGCAGCGGCCGACTAGCGGGAGCCTACGAGCAGTACTTC	CASSGRLAGAYEQYF
few	NA	TRBJ2-7	TRBV10-3	TGTGCCATCAGCGGGACATCCTACGAGCAGTACTTC	CAISGTSYEQYF
NA	NA	TRBJ1-1	TRBV9	TGTGCCAGCAGCGTAGCCCCAGGGCGAATGAACACTGAAGCTTTCTTT	CASSVAPGRMNTEAFF
NA	NA	TRBJ1-5	TRBV30	TGTGCCTGGAGTGTAGGCCACAGGGTGGGCAGTCAGCCCCAGCATTTT	CAWSVGHRVGSQPQHF
NA	TRBD1	TRBJ1-2	TRBV5-1	TGCGCCAGCAGCTTTGGGCGACAGGGGGCGAACGGCTACACCTTC	CASSFGRQGANGYTF
NA	NA	TRBJ2-2	TRBV29-1	TGCAGCGTCACAGCGGTCGCGAACACCGGGGAGCTGTTTTTT	CSVTAVANTGELFF
NA	NA	TRBJ2-3	TRBV15	TGTGCCACCAGCAGAGCGCTAACTAGCAACACAGATACGCAGTATTTT	CATSRALTSNTDTQYF
NA	NA	TRBJ2-1	TRBV30	TGTGCCTGGAAGCCCGGGTTTGCCTACAATGAGCAGTTCTTC	CAWKPGFAYNEQFF
few	TRBD2	TRBJ2-3	TRBV11-3	TGTGCCAGCAGCTCGGGACTAGTTGGTGGAGATACGCAGTATTTT	CASSSGLVGGDTQYF
NA	TRBD1	TRBJ1-3	TRBV29-1	TGCAGCGCCCGGGACAGGGAAAGAAACACCATATATTTT	CSARDRERNTIYF
few	NA	TRBJ2-7	TRBV5-5	TGTGCCAGCAGCCGCCGGGACATATACGAGCAGTACTTC	CASSRRDIYEQYF
NA	NA	TRBJ1-1	TRBV9	TGTGCCAGCAGCGCCCTCGGGTCAAACACTGAAGCTTTCTTT	CASSALGSNTEAFF
few	TRBD2	TRBJ2-3	TRBV7-3	TGTGCCAGCAGCCCGGGACTAGAGACGGATACGCAGTATTTT	CASSPGLETDTQYF
NA	NA	TRBJ1-1	TRBV28	TGTGCCAGCACCACTACTTCGGTGAACACTGAAGCTTTCTTT	CASTTTSVNTEAFF